The T cell receptor beta chain under discussion was sequenced for a study of T cells in Graves' hyperthyroidism and ophthalmopathy. General study points: Prediction of ophthalmopathy progression came a median roughly 6.7 months pre-onset.

Amplified TCR beta CDR3 regions derived from RNA transcripts. Using the HTBI primer set, a first-round RT-PCR was run on the TCR CDR3. TCRdb re-called the multiplex PCR reads through MiXCR, storing one row per CDR3 protein. The sample records more than 500,000 distinct CDR3 sequences, approximately 49% being singletons. This clonotype was observed once. Its antigen is undetermined. V lost 0 bases and J 6 bases, leaving 12 bases between the germline ends. CDR3 length: 16 residues. The germline V gene encodes CDR1 SEHNR and CDR2 FQNEAQ (reference sequence). The chain has TRBV7-9 and TRBJ1-6; D remains ambiguous. The sequencing input was peripheral blood or thyroid tissue (not recorded which). The sequence came from an adult woman with Graves' disease, either hyperthyroidism or ophthalmopathy (not recorded which). DNA for the CDR3: TGTGCCAGCAGCTTAGCGGCGTGGAGCGGTAATTCACCCCTCCACTTT. It translates to CASSLAAWSGNSPLHF.